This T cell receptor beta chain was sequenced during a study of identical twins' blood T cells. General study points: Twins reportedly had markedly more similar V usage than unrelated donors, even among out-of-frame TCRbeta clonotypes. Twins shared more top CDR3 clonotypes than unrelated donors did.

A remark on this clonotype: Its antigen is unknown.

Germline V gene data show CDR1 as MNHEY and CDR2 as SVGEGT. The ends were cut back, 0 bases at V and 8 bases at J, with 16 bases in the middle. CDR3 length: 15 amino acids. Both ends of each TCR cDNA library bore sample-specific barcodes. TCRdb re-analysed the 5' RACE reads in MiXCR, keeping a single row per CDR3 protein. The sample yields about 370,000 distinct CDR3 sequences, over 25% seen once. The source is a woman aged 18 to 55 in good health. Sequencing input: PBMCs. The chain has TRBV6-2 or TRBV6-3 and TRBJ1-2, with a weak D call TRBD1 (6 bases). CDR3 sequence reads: CASSYSDSASMGYTF. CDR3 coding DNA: TGTGCCAGCAGTTACTCGGACAGTGCCTCAATGGGCTACACCTTC.